This TCR beta chain was captured by sequencing in a study of cytomegalovirus exposure and HLA in healthy donors. Study-level background: Falling in the Caucasian-associated ancestry cluster were about 80% of around 370 genotyped donors. Study-wide results and caveats: In an earlier analysis, about 87% or about 30%: the productive usage of most TCR beta V segments.

PCR employed 60 Vbeta and 13 Jbeta primers. This table comes from immunoSEQ multiplex PCR, and its TCRdb copy is limited to in-frame clones, with some not included. The table shows about 160,000 clones, with 80% occurring only once. This CDR3 is 15 amino acids long. J was trimmed by 3 bases and V by 4 bases; bases with no gene match: 6. The germline CDR1 and CDR2 sequences are SGHRS and YFSETQ. This clone was detected only a few times. Its target is unknown. The TCR sequence derives from a man aged 18 to 29 in good health and CMV-seropositive. The specimen sequenced was PBMCs. V and J are TRBV5-1 and TRBJ1-4, with TRBD1 identical over 7 bases. CDR3 coding DNA: TGCGCCAGCAGCCCGGAGGGGGCGGCTAATGAAAAACTGTTTTTT. Encoded protein: CASSPEGAANEKLFF.